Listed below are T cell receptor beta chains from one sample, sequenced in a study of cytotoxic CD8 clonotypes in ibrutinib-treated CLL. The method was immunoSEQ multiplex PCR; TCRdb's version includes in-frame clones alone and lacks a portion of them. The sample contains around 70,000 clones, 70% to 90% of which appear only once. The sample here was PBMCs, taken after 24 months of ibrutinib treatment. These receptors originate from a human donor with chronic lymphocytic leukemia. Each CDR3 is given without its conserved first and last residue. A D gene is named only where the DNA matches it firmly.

ASSRDSYGYT,TRBV28,TRBD1
ASSEAGGGEKLF,TRBV6-1,TRBD1
ASSPPSGTSYEQY,TRBV28,.
ASSDSRGEDTQY,TRBV2,.
ASSPTPMGTQY,TRBV11-3,.
ASTRTGGVTGELF,TRBV19,TRBD1
ASGAGVVGGELF,TRBV28,TRBD2
ASSLGANVLT,TRBV5-1,.
ASRSSGASSYEQY,TRBV28,.
ASQQGYDEQF,TRBV2,.
ASSQSDRGRFHEQY,TRBV23-1,TRBD1
ASSLLIVGELF,TRBV7-9,.
ASSVALSGDEQF,TRBV9,.
ASSLSSLTGELF,TRBV28,.
ASSGYTDTQY,TRBV7-2,.
ASSVSWGFTEAF,TRBV6-1,.
ASSPLAGGTAKNIQY,TRBV18,TRBD1
ASSVLPLAGGNEQY,TRBV5-1,TRBD2
ASSFGLAGSGEQF,TRBV5-6,TRBD2
ASRPLQGAEF,TRBV28,.
ASSRETASYGYT,TRBV6-6,.
ASSPGGLAHLTDTQY,TRBV19,.
ASSLLGPVGQPQH,TRBV28,.
ASSLGGPSGNVDTQY,TRBV5-4,TRBD2
ASSPAAGGLSEKLF,TRBV18,TRBD1
ASSLPSGSYEQY,TRBV5-1,TRBD2
ASRRDREAGELF,TRBV6-5,TRBD1
ASRSGQGNTGELF,TRBV2,TRBD1
ASSGTGRGETQY,TRBV10-2,.
AWSSTGTSGYT,TRBV30,.
ASSFDPGSASGGYT,TRBV5-1,.
ASSPQGSDTQY,TRBV27,.
ASSGGGSRDEQY,TRBV28,.
ASSMIPGRYNEQF,TRBV19,.
ASSYLQGSLWKAF,TRBV6-6,.
AIKGNLEDGYT,TRBV10-3,.
ASSLDYGLAGVQF,TRBV7-2,TRBD2
ASSLDPGSSDTQY,TRBV7-6,.
ASSLEGLGEQF,TRBV5-1,.
ASSAGILREQY,TRBV6-1,.
ASIILADSYEQY,TRBV5-5,TRBD2
ASSLPTGWLEDTQY,TRBV28,TRBD1
ASSAGRDYRETQY,TRBV19,TRBD2
ASSPQGRYQPQH,TRBV18,.
ASSQASIRNEQF,TRBV5-1,.
ASSLSGGGNIQY,TRBV4-3,TRBD2
ASSPLHSREYEQF,TRBV18,TRBD2
ASTSLASGRPNEQY,TRBV28,TRBD2
ASSLGPTSVSTDTQY,TRBV7-9,TRBD2
ASSEGGQGISFGNEQF,TRBV10-1,TRBD1